The 12 T cell receptor beta chains below all came from one sample that was sequenced in a study of radiation and T cells in renal cell carcinoma. Treatment: 15 Gy SBRT to primary tumor, nephrectomy 4 weeks later. Data came from immunoSEQ multiplex PCR; TCRdb stores just in-frame clones and leaves some out. The sample lists around 13,000 clones; around 30% were seen once. The sequences come from tumor tissue, collected from a patient whose treatment included radiotherapy and nephrectomy. Source of these receptors: a man in his 60s with renal cell carcinoma.

The sample holds many counts of this clone. The chain links TRBV9 to TRBJ2-3, with 10 bases lining up with TRBD2. This CDR3 comprises 17 residues. The trim removed 3 bases at V and 2 bases at J, leaving 9 bases unmatched. CDR1 and CDR2 from the germline V gene are SGDLS and YYNGEE. The CDR3 DNA follows: TGTGCCAGCAGCGACGAGCGGGAGGGCCAAATCACAGATACGCAGTATTTT. It is translated as CASSDEREGQITDTQYF.

This clone is medium-sized within its sample. Written as DNA, the CDR3 is TGTGCCAGTAGTCCCGCTGGGGAGTACGAGCAGTACGTC. Translation gives CASSPAGEYEQYV. The chain joins TRBV19 to TRBJ2-7, with a possible D match to TRBD2 (5 bases). V lost 5 bases and J 4 bases, leaving 12 bases between the germline ends. Germline CDR1 reads LNHDA; CDR2 reads SQIVND (reference sequence). The CDR3 consists of 13 residues.

This clone was recorded a few times. V gene TRBV5-4 combines with J gene TRBJ1-2, with TRBD1 identical over 9 bases. The CDR3 is made up of 15 amino acids. V shed 4 bases, J shed 7 bases, and the junction held 11 bases outside the gene matches. The V gene's germline CDR1 is SGHNT and CDR2 YYREEE (reference sequence). The CDR3 sequence: CASSRPLQGAGGYTF. CDR3 nucleotide sequence: TGTGCCAGCAGCCGTCCACTACAGGGGGCGGGTGGCTACACCTTC.

By share of the sample, this clone is medium-sized. The rearrangement links TRBV7-2 to TRBJ1-2; D unclear. The length of the CDR3 is 13 residues. From germline, CDR1 is SGHTA and CDR2 FQGNSA. The ends were cut back, 3 bases at V and 4 bases at J, with 9 bases in the middle. The CDR3 spells CASSFKGSYGYTF. CDR3 nucleotide sequence: TGTGCCAGCAGCTTCAAGGGAAGCTATGGCTACACCTTC.

This clone turned up a few times. The chain uses TRBV10-3 and TRBJ1-1, with 8 bases identical to TRBD1. V was pared by 6 bases and J by 2 bases, with 5 bases of the junction left unmatched. This CDR3 is 14 amino acids long. Germline V gene sequence: CDR1 ENHRY, CDR2 SYGVKD. This CDR3 reads CAIRETGDNTEAFF. CDR3 nucleotides: TGTGCCATCAGAGAGACAGGGGACAACACTGAAGCTTTCTTT.

This clone was detected only a few times. The chain uses TRBV2 and TRBJ2-7; a weak D match, TRBD1 (6 bases). Germline-derived CDR1 and CDR2 are SNHLY and FYNNEI. The V end was cut by 5 bases, the J end by 7 bases, with 15 bases between. The CDR3 consists of 13 residues. The CDR3 here is CASSPRHRGEQYV. For the CDR3, the DNA is TGTGCCAGCAGTCCTCGTCATAGGGGGGAGCAGTACGTC.

The CDR3 coding sequence is TGTGCCAGCAGCAAACAGGGGGGCGCTGAAGCTTTCTTT. Its protein product is CASSKQGGAEAFF. The chain couples TRBV25-1 to TRBJ1-1, with 8 bases aligning to TRBD1. With 6 bases clipped from V and 6 bases from J, the junction kept 6 bases outside the gene matches. The germline CDR1 and CDR2 sequences are MGHDK and SYGVNS. This CDR3 comprises 13 residues. The entire variable domain, with the rest obtained from reference TRBV25-1 and TRBJ1-1, is as follows: EADIYQTPRYLVIGTGKKITLECSQTMGHDKMYWYQQDPGMELHLIHYSYGVNSTEKGDLSSESTVSRIRTEHFPLTLESARPSHTSQYLCASSKQGGAEAFFGQGTRLTVV.

This sequence joins TRBV9 and TRBJ2-2; TRBD1 or TRBD2 may be the D gene (6 bases each). The V end was cut by 4 bases, the J end by 6 bases, with 13 bases between. The CDR3 sequence is 14 residues long. CDR1 is SGDLS, CDR2 YYNGEE, per germline. CDR3 sequence (DNA): TGTGCCAGCAGCTCCGGGGGCAATCCCGGGGAGCTGTTTTTT. Its translation is CASSSGGNPGELFF.

The chain couples TRBV19 to TRBJ1-1; D is possibly TRBD1 (5 bases). This CDR3 contains 13 residues. The germline V and J ends were trimmed by 1 base and 5 bases, with 8 bases remaining between them. The germline CDR1 and CDR2 sequences are LNHDA and SQIVND (reference sequence). CDR3 coding DNA: TGTGCCAGTAGTATAGGACAGATTACTGAAGCTTTCTTT. Its translation is CASSIGQITEAFF.

This clone was detected a few times. Here the CDR3 reads CASALPPGLAGSDTQYF. The CDR3 coding sequence is TGTGCCAGCGCTCTCCCCCCTGGACTAGCGGGGTCCGATACGCAGTATTTT. The V gene is TRBV13, the J gene TRBJ2-3; 12 positions match TRBD2. The germline V gene encodes CDR1 PRHDT and CDR2 FYEKMQ (reference sequence). The length of the CDR3 is 17 residues. Trimming took 8 bases from V and 6 from J; bases not matched to a gene: 15.

The V call is TRBV5-1, the J call TRBJ2-2; a weak D match, TRBD1 (6 bases). CDR3 length: 17 residues. Germline V gene lookup returns CDR1 SGHRS and CDR2 YFSETQ. V was trimmed by 4 bases and J by 6 bases, leaving 22 bases between them. The CDR3 DNA reads TGCGCCAGCAGCCACAGCCAGGGGACGGGGTTCGCCGGGGAGCTGTTTTTT. Amino acids: CASSHSQGTGFAGELFF.

This clone was found a few times. The chain combines TRBV5-5 with TRBJ2-7; D is ambiguous. V shed 4 bases and J shed 4 bases, with 18 bases lying between them. From germline, CDR1 is SGHKS and CDR2 YYEKEE (reference sequence). The CDR3 consists of 15 residues. As DNA, the CDR3 is TGTGCCAGCAGCAGCCGAGGCGCCCTGGGTTACGAGCAGTACTTC. Translation gives CASSSRGALGYEQYF.